This is a list of T cell receptor beta chains from one sample in a study of blood T cell repertoires in COVID-19. Only in-frame clones appear in the TCRdb table, and some are missing; sequencing was by immunoSEQ multiplex PCR. The table records a few hundred thousand clones, over 75% of them present only once. Sample: PBMCs or T cells enriched from blood (not recorded which). Receptors were obtained from a woman between 18 and 29 years old who had recovered from COVID-19. Each CDR3 is given with its conserved first and last residue. Some rows mark clone size as missing; the rest say once, few, many or name a class of expanded clone.

CASSPTGLQETQYF	TRBJ2-5	NA	TRBV19
CASSFVQGMGLEQYF	TRBJ2-7	NA	TRBV7-9
CAWSHRGWDTEAFF	TRBJ1-1	NA	TRBV30
CASSPTGGNTEAFF	TRBJ1-1	NA	TRBV5-1
CASSLGQYSNQPQHF	TRBJ1-5	once	TRBV28
CASSPDPSGYTF	TRBJ1-2	NA	TRBV12-3/TRBV12-4
CASSLGAAGVNTGELFF	TRBJ2-2	NA	TRBV7-9
CASSALGTGSDTGELFF	TRBJ2-2	once	TRBV19
CASSQDHGGGEAFF	TRBJ1-1	NA	TRBV14
CASSPKHRQRIYEQYF	TRBJ2-7	NA	TRBV27
CASSLVSRGIETQYF	TRBJ2-5	NA	TRBV6-5
CASRTSGEETQYF	TRBJ2-5	NA	TRBV25-1
CASSIQGGSYEQYF	TRBJ2-7	NA	TRBV7-9
CASSPSGTGGTEAFF	TRBJ1-1	NA	TRBV3-1/TRBV3-2
CASSETPRGYEQYF	TRBJ2-7	NA	TRBV6-1
CASSSQGGIQYF	TRBJ2-4	NA	TRBV9
CASSRQGGRAGELFF	TRBJ2-2	NA	TRBV28
CASSRGQSRYF	TRBJ2-7	NA	TRBV19
CASSLGQFYGYTF	TRBJ1-2	few	TRBV7-9
CASSFGQGGTQYF	TRBJ2-5	NA	TRBV5-4
CASSLGTRDAEKLFF	TRBJ1-4	few	TRBV5-1
CASSPSQGAMQPQHF	TRBJ1-5	NA	TRBV27
CASRATGMDQPQHF	TRBJ1-5	few	TRBV2
CASSPGFTGELFF	TRBJ2-2	NA	TRBV12-3/TRBV12-4
CASSPGTGDYEQYF	TRBJ2-7	NA	TRBV18
CASSLSPNTEAFF	TRBJ1-1	NA	TRBV5-1
CASSQVGQGNNSPLHF	TRBJ1-6	NA	TRBV3-1/TRBV3-2
CASSISALGGEQFF	TRBJ2-1	NA	TRBV19